The 25 T cell receptor beta chains listed next were all sequenced from one sample in a study of blood T cell repertoires in COVID-19. The table came from immunoSEQ multiplex PCR; TCRdb's copy has only in-frame clones and leaves some out. The repertoire holds fewer than 300,000 clones, with around 83% as singletons. Sequenced sample: peripheral blood. The receptors here all came from a man older than 75 with acute or convalescent COVID-19.

The genes are TRBV19 and TRBJ1-5; D possibly corresponds to TRBD1 (6 bases). V gave up 2 bases and J gave up 4 bases, with 15 bases separating them. The CDR3 length is 16 residues. CDR1 is LNHDA and CDR2 is SQIVND in the germline V gene (reference sequence). The CDR3 region has the DNA TGTGCCAGTAGTATATGGGGCAGGGGACGGAATCAGCCCCAGCATTTT. Its translation: CASSIWGRGRNQPQHF.

The V and J genes are TRBV7-9 and TRBJ2-3, with 9 bases fitting TRBD1. The trim removed 3 bases at V and 3 bases at J, leaving 4 bases unmatched. This CDR3 has 15 residues. Germline CDR1 is SEHNR and CDR2 is FQNEAQ (reference sequence). The CDR3 coding sequence is TGTGCCAGCAGCTTGGAGGGGACAGGGACAGATACGCAGTATTTT. Amino acids: CASSLEGTGTDTQYF.

The chain carries TRBV12-5 and TRBJ1-1; a possible D gene is TRBD1 (5 bases). CDR1 LGHNT and CDR2 FRNRAP come from the germline V gene. The ends were cut back, 3 bases at V and 7 bases at J, with 9 bases in the middle. CDR3 length: 12 residues. CDR3 region: CASGFQGLEAFF. The CDR3 DNA reads TGTGCTAGTGGTTTTCAGGGCCTTGAAGCTTTCTTT.

The chain is built from TRBV2 and TRBJ1-1; TRBD1 might be the D (5 bases). In germline, CDR1 is SNHLY, CDR2 FYNNEI. The CDR3 loop spans 13 amino acids. V lost 5 bases, J lost 2 bases, and 9 bases lay in between. For the CDR3, the DNA is TGTGCCAGCAGTAGGAGGGGAAACACTGAAGCTTTCTTT. It encodes CASSRRGNTEAFF.

The rearrangement links TRBV5-8 to TRBJ1-5; 7 bases align to TRBD1. The V and J ends lost 0 bases and 6 bases, in that order; junction bases with no gene match: 12. Germline V gives CDR1 SGHTS, CDR2 YDEGEE. There are 17 residues in the CDR3. CDR3 sequence (DNA): TGTGCCAGCAGCTTGGAGGTTACAGGGGTTATTTCTCAGCCCCAGCATTTT. This gives the protein CASSLEVTGVISQPQHF.

The chain combines TRBV30 with TRBJ2-5; no definite D call. V was cut by 3 bases and J by 5 bases, with 13 bases left in between. The germline gives CDR1 GTSNPN, CDR2 SVGIG (reference sequence). This CDR3 has 13 amino acids. CDR3 in DNA: TGTGCCTGGAGCCGTCAGGTCTGGGAGACCCAGTACTTC. This translates into CAWSRQVWETQYF. The full variable domain, its missing parts supplied by reference TRBV30 and TRBJ2-5, is SQTIHQWPATLVQPVGSPLSLECTVEGTSNPNLYWYRQAAGRGLQLLFYSVGIGQISSEVPQNLSASRPQDRQFILSSKKLLLSDSGFYLCAWSRQVWETQYFGPGTRLLVL.

V is TRBV3-1 (or the pseudogene TRBV3-2) and J is TRBJ2-7; 11 bases are a match to TRBD2. Germline V gives CDR1 LGHDT, CDR2 YNNKEL (reference sequence). The trim removed 4 bases at V and 2 bases at J, leaving 4 bases unmatched. The CDR3 has 15 residues. The CDR3 sequence: CASSRGLAEAYEQYF. DNA of the CDR3: TGTGCCAGCAGCCGGGGACTAGCGGAGGCCTACGAGCAGTACTTC.

The chain recombines TRBV7-2 with TRBJ2-3; tentatively, D is TRBD1 (6 bases). CDR3 size: 15 residues. Germline lookup yields CDR1 SGHTA and CDR2 FQGNSA. The V end lost 5 bases, the J end lost 2 bases, and 14 bases lay between the germline ends. The CDR3 DNA reads TGTGCCAGCAGCCCCAGGACAGCCAACACAGATACGCAGTATTTT. This sequence encodes CASSPRTANTDTQYF.

This clone came up once. The chain links TRBV28 to TRBJ2-2; a weak D match, TRBD1 (7 bases). Trimming shortened V by 5 bases and J by 2 bases, and 12 bases separated the two germline ends. The CDR3 runs to 15 residues. The V gene's germline CDR1 is MDHEN and CDR2 SYDVKM. CDR3 protein: CASSRGTANTGELFF. As DNA, the CDR3 is TGTGCCAGCAGTCGCGGGACAGCCAACACCGGGGAGCTGTTTTTT.

This clone was picked up a small number of times. V gene TRBV6-2 or TRBV6-3 combines with J gene TRBJ1-1; weak D call: TRBD1 (5 bases). V was pared by 2 bases and J by 2 bases, with 15 bases between. CDR3 length equals 16 residues. Germline V gives CDR1 MNHEY, CDR2 SVGEGT. The CDR3 loop reads CASSYNPQGPNTEAFF. The CDR3 DNA follows: TGTGCCAGCAGTTACAACCCCCAGGGCCCAAACACTGAAGCTTTCTTT.

The rearrangement links TRBV6-5 to TRBJ2-1, with D possibly being TRBD2 (6 bases). Germline values: CDR1 MNHEY, CDR2 SVGAGI. This CDR3 is 15 amino acids long. The V and J ends lost 2 bases and 5 bases respectively, with 13 bases between them. The CDR3 here is CASSYLGLADNEQFF. CDR3 DNA sequence: TGTGCCAGCAGTTACCTGGGACTGGCGGACAATGAGCAGTTCTTC.

The chain links TRBV12-3 or TRBV12-4 to TRBJ2-7; the D gene is possibly TRBD1 (5 bases). The length of the CDR3 is 10 residues. V gave up 6 bases and J gave up 5 bases, with 5 bases separating them. The CDR3 here is CASSRDEQYF. Here the CDR3 DNA reads TGTGCCAGCAGCAGGGACGAGCAGTACTTC.

The CDR3 bases are TGTGCCAGCAGTGCCGGGACAGGGTTCTACGAGCAGTACTTC. Translated, it gives CASSAGTGFYEQYF. V and J are TRBV2 and TRBJ2-7; 9 bases fit TRBD1. V lost 4 bases to trimming and J lost 3 bases; unmatched junction nucleotides: 4. This CDR3 is 14 amino acids long. Germline CDR1 reads SNHLY; CDR2 reads FYNNEI.

This clone was seen just once. This rearrangement joins TRBV9 to TRBJ1-6; 7 bases fit TRBD1. Germline V gene data show CDR1 as SGDLS and CDR2 as YYNGEE. This CDR3 comprises 16 residues. Unmatched junction bases numbered 10, after V lost 3 bases and J lost 7 bases. The CDR3 sequence: CASSASPTGANSPLHF. Here the CDR3 DNA reads TGTGCCAGCAGCGCCAGCCCCACAGGGGCCAATTCACCCCTCCACTTT.

V usage is TRBV6-5 and J usage is TRBJ1-2, with D possibly matching TRBD1 (6 bases). This CDR3 comprises 15 residues. The germline V and J ends were trimmed by 5 bases and 3 bases, with 16 bases remaining between them. The germline CDR1 and CDR2 sequences are MNHEY and SVGAGI. The CDR3, as DNA: TGTGCCAGCAGTAAGGGAGACAAGGGGGACTATGGCTACACCTTC. Its protein product is CASSKGDKGDYGYTF.

V gene TRBV19 combines with J gene TRBJ1-5; tentative D call: TRBD1 (5 bases). CDR3 length: 17 amino acids. The germline gives CDR1 LNHDA, CDR2 SQIVND (reference sequence). The V end lost 0 bases, the J end lost 0 bases, and 12 bases lay between the germline ends. The CDR3 DNA sequence: TGTGCCAGTAGTATAGATCTTGGGGGGGGTAGCAATCAGCCCCAGCATTTT. Its translation is CASSIDLGGGSNQPQHF.

V usage is TRBV18 and J usage is TRBJ2-1; 10 nucleotides agree with TRBD2. J was trimmed by 2 bases and V by 4 bases; bases with no gene match: 5. Per the germline V gene, CDR1 is KGHSH and CDR2 is LQKENI. The CDR3 is 16 residues long. CDR3 coding DNA: TGTGCCAGCTCACGTACTAGCGGGGTGACCTACAATGAGCAGTTCTTC. It codes for CASSRTSGVTYNEQFF.

This clone was seen just once. The V call is TRBV29-1, the J call TRBJ1-1; 7 bases match TRBD1. The length of the CDR3 is 14 residues. The V segment lost 0 bases and the J segment 8 bases; nucleotides outside the gene matches: 9. Germline-derived CDR1 and CDR2 are SQVTM and ANQGSEA. This chain's CDR3 is CSVEEWTGGKEAFF. CDR3 coding DNA: TGCAGCGTTGAAGAGTGGACAGGTGGAAAGGAAGCTTTCTTT.

CDR3 nucleotide sequence: TGTGCCAGCAGTTGGACTGAGTCTGGAAACACCATATATTTT. Its translation: CASSWTESGNTIYF. The chain employs TRBV6-1 and TRBJ1-3; no firm D call. V gave up 5 bases and J gave up 1 base, with 9 bases separating them. The CDR3 is made up of 14 amino acids. In germline, CDR1 is MNHNS, CDR2 SASEGT.

This clone was counted between two and nine times. The chain couples TRBV5-5 to TRBJ1-5; 7 nucleotides agree with TRBD1. This CDR3 region has 14 residues. V lost 3 bases to trimming and J lost 3 bases; unmatched junction nucleotides: 3. Germline loops: CDR1 SGHKS, CDR2 YYEKEE (reference sequence). CDR3 nucleotide sequence: TGTGCCAGCAGCTACGACAGGGCCAATCAGCCCCAGCATTTT. Residues: CASSYDRANQPQHF.

The rearrangement uses TRBV19 and TRBJ2-6, with D perhaps matching TRBD2 (5 bases). The length of the CDR3 is 15 residues. The V and J ends lost 3 bases and 4 bases respectively, with 10 bases between them. The germline CDR1 and CDR2 sequences are LNHDA and SQIVND (reference sequence). The CDR3 coding sequence is TGTGCCAGTAGTATCGGGGTTTCAGGGGCCAACGTCCTGACTTTC. Translated, it gives CASSIGVSGANVLTF.

This clone appeared a few times. The sample has other DNA sequences that encode this CDR3 too. V gene TRBV7-8 combines with J gene TRBJ1-6; TRBD1 matches at 9 bases. Unmatched junction bases numbered 4, after V lost 3 bases and J lost 10 bases. Germline loops: CDR1 SGHVS, CDR2 FQNEAQ. CDR3 size: 14 residues. CDR3 sequence: CASSLGQGGSPLHF. CDR3 in DNA: TGTGCCAGCAGCTTGGGACAGGGAGGGTCACCCCTCCACTTT.

The CDR3 sequence is CASSLFAGSGYTF. CDR3 DNA: TGTGCCAGCAGTTTGTTCGCCGGGAGCGGCTACACCTTC. J is TRBJ1-2 and V is TRBV28; D uncertain. Germline CDR1 reads MDHEN; CDR2 reads SYDVKM. The CDR3 runs to 13 residues. V lost 3 bases to trimming and J lost 8 bases, with 13 bases between them.

This chain connects TRBV28 to TRBJ2-7; 7 bases map to TRBD1. CDR1 and CDR2 from the germline V gene are MDHEN and SYDVKM. V lost 5 bases, J lost 2 bases, and 9 bases stayed unmatched. The CDR3 is 15 amino acids. The CDR3 bases are TGTGCCAGCAGTCGGGACAGCGGTCTAGCCTACGAGCAGTACTTC. It specifies CASSRDSGLAYEQYF. Drawing the rest from reference TRBV28 and TRBJ2-7, the complete variable domain is DVKVTQSSRYLVKRTGEKVFLECVQDMDHENMFWYRQDPGLGLRLIYFSYDVKMKEKGDIPEGYSVSREKKERFSLILESASTNQTSMYLCASSRDSGLAYEQYFGPGTRLTVT.

V and J are TRBV10-2 and TRBJ2-3, with TRBD2 as a possible D gene (6 bases). The CDR3 runs 15 residues. With 3 bases removed from V and 0 bases from J, the gap between germline ends came to 10 bases. Germline lookup yields CDR1 WSHSY and CDR2 SAAADI. The CDR3 protein is CASSDWGVSTDTQYF. CDR3 nucleotide sequence: TGCGCCAGCAGTGATTGGGGGGTTAGCACAGATACGCAGTATTTT.